The sequence of this T cell receptor (beta chain) was determined in a study of STAT5B mutations in CD4+ large granular lymphocyte leukemia. Profiled with immunoSEQ multiplex PCR; TCRdb holds only in-frame clones, not every one. The table includes tens of thousands of clones, roughly four fifths detected once. The V end lost 0 bases, the J end lost 0 bases, and 10 bases lay between the germline ends. CDR1 and CDR2 (germline): LGHNA, YSLEER. The CDR3 contains 16 residues. A note on this clone: Its antigen is as yet unknown.

General study points: 8/27 top patient clones versus 2/35 control clones were TRBV06-family.

The sequence was obtained from a human donor in good health. The V gene is TRBV4-3, the J gene TRBJ2-3, with D perhaps given as TRBD1 or TRBD2 (5 bases each). Sequenced sample: CD4+ T cells from blood buffy coats. CDR3 amino acids: CASSQDPGASTDTQYF. The CDR3 DNA reads TGCGCCAGCAGCCAAGACCCCGGGGCAAGCACAGATACGCAGTATTTT.